These 19 T cell receptor beta chains were all obtained from the same sample, sequenced in a study of human T cells and chemical hapten exposure. TCRdb re-derived calls from the RACE reads in MiXCR, one entry per CDR3 protein. The table has approximately 350,000 distinct CDR3 sequences, about 7% seen once. The time point was: patch test 1, 2 weeks after DPC sensitization. Indicated treatment: therapeutic diphenylcyclopropenone sensitization with weekly scalp DPC. Sample: whole blood, taken in connection with sensitization to the hapten diphenylcyclopropenone (DPC). Receptors originate from a woman aged 18-29 years with alopecia areata. Some clones in this sample may be carry-over from other donors' samples.

Ten or more counts support this clonotype. The chain uses TRBV27 and TRBJ2-7; no clear D gene. CDR3 size: 16 residues. V lost 3 bases, J lost 0 bases, and 15 bases lay in between. Germline values: CDR1 MNHEY, CDR2 SMNVEV (reference sequence). This CDR3 is CASSLAGLGYSYEQYF. CDR3 coding DNA: TGTGCCAGCAGTTTGGCCGGTCTCGGGTACTCCTACGAGCAGTACTTC.

This clonotype has a handful of counts. This CDR3 is CASSPGYRQTLSNQPQHF. The CDR3 DNA sequence: TGTGCCAGTAGCCCCGGATACAGACAGACCCTTAGCAATCAGCCCCAGCATTTT. The chain couples TRBV19 to TRBJ1-5, with D maybe TRBD1 (5 bases). The ends were cut back, 6 bases at V and 0 bases at J, with 21 bases in the middle. Germline CDR1 reads LNHDA; CDR2 reads SQIVND (reference sequence). CDR3 length: 18 residues.

The chain uses TRBV6-2 or TRBV6-3 and TRBJ2-7, with D perhaps given as TRBD1 or TRBD2 (5 bases each). Germline V lookup: CDR1 MNHEY, CDR2 SVGEGT. The CDR3 is 16 residues long. The ends were cut back, 4 bases at V and 5 bases at J, with 21 bases in the middle. As DNA, the CDR3 is TGTGCCAGCAGTTTCGGACCGGGGCTCCTCGGGGACGAGCAGTACTTC. It translates to CASSFGPGLLGDEQYF.

There are a few counts of this clonotype. The chain has TRBV3-1 and TRBJ2-2, with D hard to call. Germline V gene data show CDR1 as LGHDT and CDR2 as YNNKEL (reference sequence). Deletions cut 4 bases from V and 3 bases from J, with 6 bases between. The CDR3 loop spans 13 amino acids. CDR3 sequence: CASSRLDTGELFF. The CDR3 nucleotides are TGTGCCAGCAGCCGGCTTGACACCGGGGAGCTGTTTTTT.

The chain recombines TRBV29-1 with TRBJ2-7; D is uncertain. Trimming stripped 1 base from V and 3 bases from J, with 10 bases between. CDR3 length: 13 amino acids. Germline CDR1 and CDR2: SQVTM and ANQGSEA. CDR3 sequence reads: CSVEGWACYEQYF. The CDR3 DNA is TGCAGCGTTGAAGGATGGGCGTGCTACGAGCAGTACTTC.

This chain connects TRBV7-2 to TRBJ2-7, with 9 bases identical to TRBD1. The germline CDR1 and CDR2 sequences are SGHTA and FQGNSA. The CDR3 is 15 residues long. The V segment lost 2 bases and the J segment 11 bases; nucleotides outside the gene matches: 13. The CDR3 loop reads CASSLTGGDLRAEYF. CDR3 coding DNA: TGTGCCAGCAGCTTAACAGGGGGCGACCTGCGAGCGGAGTACTTC.

This clonotype was seen a handful of times. CDR3 amino acids: CSTHGQISYEQYF. DNA of the CDR3: TGCAGTACTCACGGACAGATCTCCTACGAGCAGTACTTC. The genes are TRBV20-1 and TRBJ2-7; D perhaps matches TRBD1 (6 bases). Deletions cut 8 bases from V and 0 bases from J, with 14 bases between. CDR1 is DFQATT and CDR2 is SNEGSKA in the germline V gene (reference sequence). There are 13 residues in the CDR3.

As for this clonotype: A read error may be the cause here, since a much bigger clone is one base away. This rearrangement joins TRBV6-6 to TRBJ2-7; D remains unclear. This CDR3 comprises 11 residues. Trimming stripped 11 bases from V and 2 bases from J, with 10 bases between. Germline assignment: CDR1 MNHNY and CDR2 SVGAGI (reference sequence). This CDR3 reads CAAGEAYEQYF. The CDR3, as DNA: TGTGCCGCCGGAGAGGCCTACGAGCAGTACTTC.

The table lists this clonotype with a few counts. The chain couples TRBV7-8 to TRBJ2-3; TRBD2 aligns across 9 bases. Germline loops: CDR1 SGHVS, CDR2 FQNEAQ. This CDR3 is built from 16 residues. Trimming cost V 1 base and J 6 bases; bases outside gene matches: 8. DNA of the CDR3: TGTGCCAGCAGCTTAGTGGGGCGGGGGGGCCCCGATACGCAGTATTTT. Encoded protein: CASSLVGRGGPDTQYF. Full variable domain (outside the CDR3, taken from reference TRBV7-8 and TRBJ2-3): GAGVSQSPRYKVAKRGQDVALRCDPISGHVSLFWYQQALGQGPEFLTYFQNEAQLDKSGLPSDRFFAERPEGSVSTLKIQRTQQEDSAVYLCASSLVGRGGPDTQYFGPGTRLTVL.

This clonotype was seen a few times. This sequence joins TRBV7-2 and TRBJ1-2, with D unclear. Per germline, CDR1 SGHTA and CDR2 FQGNSA. Trimming removed 4 bases at V and 8 bases at J, with 8 bases between. The CDR3 spans 11 residues. The CDR3 DNA sequence: TGTGCCAGCAGCTCGCCGGGGGGCTACACCTTC. It encodes CASSSPGGYTF.

This clonotype has a count of ten or more. CDR3 in DNA: TGTGCCAGCAGTCTCAGGGAGAGCTCCTACGAGCAGTACTTC. Residues: CASSLRESSYEQYF. This chain links TRBV27 with TRBJ2-7; D might be TRBD1 or TRBD2, each matching 5 bases. Germline CDR1 and CDR2: MNHEY and SMNVEV (reference sequence). Trimming stripped 5 bases from V and 0 bases from J, with 11 bases between. The CDR3 runs 14 residues.

This clonotype has more than one count but fewer than ten. The chain employs TRBV29-1 and TRBJ1-1; D uncertain. The germline V and J ends were trimmed by 4 bases and 1 base, with 16 bases remaining between them. The germline gives CDR1 SQVTM, CDR2 ANQGSEA. The CDR3 loop spans 15 amino acids. The CDR3 region is CSVAAGRIRNTEAFF. Written as DNA, the CDR3 is TGCAGCGTTGCAGCCGGACGAATTAGGAACACTGAAGCTTTCTTT.

The CDR3 region is CSARRGLLNTEAFF. CDR3 DNA: TGCAGTGCTAGACGCGGACTCCTGAACACTGAAGCTTTCTTT. This rearrangement joins TRBV20-1 to TRBJ1-1, with D unresolved. The germline gives CDR1 DFQATT, CDR2 SNEGSKA (reference sequence). Trimming removed 2 bases at V and 0 bases at J, with 10 bases between. The CDR3 is made up of 14 amino acids.

This clonotype was seen a few times. V is TRBV6-2 or TRBV6-3 and J is TRBJ2-1; 9 bases align to TRBD2. Unmatched junction bases numbered 10, after V lost 7 bases and J lost 9 bases. This CDR3 contains 14 residues. Germline-derived CDR1 and CDR2 are MNHEY and SVGEGT. The CDR3 region is CASTAGTSSSEQFF. The CDR3 DNA follows: TGTGCCAGCACCGCCGGGACTAGCAGTAGTGAGCAGTTCTTC.

This clonotype was seen ten or more times. This chain uses TRBV4-2 with TRBJ2-1; D is possibly TRBD2 (6 bases). The germline gives CDR1 LGHNA, CDR2 YNFKEQ. The CDR3 is 16 residues long. Deletions cut 2 bases from V and 0 bases from J, with 11 bases between. The CDR3 reads CASSQRSGGSYNEQFF. DNA of the CDR3: TGTGCCAGCAGCCAAAGATCCGGGGGCTCCTACAATGAGCAGTTCTTC.

This clonotype was seen ten or more times. The rearrangement joins TRBV7-9 to TRBJ2-3, with 8 bases aligning to TRBD2. The CDR3 has 14 amino acids. Germline V gene lookup returns CDR1 SEHNR and CDR2 FQNEAQ (reference sequence). V lost 3 bases, J lost 2 bases, and 1 base stayed unmatched. CDR3 in DNA: TGTGCCAGCAGCTTTAGCGGGGACACAGATACGCAGTATTTT. Encoded protein: CASSFSGDTDTQYF. The entire variable domain, with the rest obtained from reference TRBV7-9 and TRBJ2-3, is as follows: DTGVSQNPRHKITKRGQNVTFRCDPISEHNRLYWYRQTLGQGPEFLTYFQNEAQLEKSRLLSDRFSAERPKGSFSTLEIQRTEQGDSAMYLCASSFSGDTDTQYFGPGTRLTVL.

The rearrangement uses TRBV5-1 and TRBJ2-7; 8 bases are a match to TRBD1. Trimming removed 1 base from V and 5 bases from J; junction bases left unmatched: 2. The CDR3 is made up of 13 amino acids. From germline, CDR1 is SGHRS and CDR2 YFSETQ. Here the CDR3 DNA reads TGCGCCAGCAGCTTGCAGGGGGCGGACGAGCAGTACTTC. Amino acids: CASSLQGADEQYF.

This clonotype showed up many times. The CDR3 coding sequence is TGTGCCAGCAGCCCAAGGTCGAAAGTGGGGACTAGCACAGATACGCAGTATTTT. Translated, it gives CASSPRSKVGTSTDTQYF. This chain joins TRBV7-9 and TRBJ2-3; D may be TRBD2 (6 bases). CDR3 size: 18 residues. The V and J ends lost 5 bases and 0 bases respectively, with 21 bases between them. Germline-derived CDR1 and CDR2 are SEHNR and FQNEAQ (reference sequence).

The chain recombines TRBV7-2 with TRBJ2-3, with TRBD2 matching 14 bases. Germline values: CDR1 SGHTA, CDR2 FQGNSA. The CDR3 runs to 18 residues. V trimming: 3 bases; J trimming: 0 bases; junction bases outside the gene matches: 5. The CDR3 is CASSLGLAGASSTDTQYF. As DNA, the CDR3 is TGTGCCAGCAGCTTGGGACTAGCGGGGGCCAGTAGCACAGATACGCAGTATTTT.